The clone carrying this T cell receptor beta chain was observed a handful of times. V lost 2 bases to trimming and J lost 2 bases, with 8 bases between them. CDR1 is MGHDK, CDR2 SYGVNS, per germline. The CDR3 has 14 amino acids. TCRdb independently ran MiXCR on the 5' RACE reads; one entry per CDR3 protein. The sample consists of tens of thousands of distinct CDR3 sequences, around 30% of them appearing once. V usage is TRBV25-1 and J usage is TRBJ2-3; possible D gene TRBD1, 5 bases. Material: tumor-infiltrating naive CD4+ T cells sorted from the breast tumor. Subset reported: naive CD4+ T cells, CD4+CD45RA+CD25-. The TCR sequence derives from a female donor with breast cancer. The CDR3 DNA follows: TGTGCCAGCAGTGAACAGGGCAACACAGATACGCAGTATTTT. This codes for CASSEQGNTDTQYF.